This TCR beta chain was observed in a study of blood T cell repertoires in COVID-19. How the authors handled the data: Amplifying reference gene primers gave estimates of nucleated cell counts. Generated by immunoSEQ multiplex PCR, the TCRdb table keeps only in-frame clones and is missing some. V, J and clone size are those of that table, while D and trimming were read from the DNA. This sample yields about 74,000 clones, of which 70% to 90% are seen a single time; less than 45% belongs to the top ten. Germline loops: CDR1 SGHTA, CDR2 FQGTGA. The CDR3 is made up of 15 amino acids. V was shortened by 1 base and J by 0 bases, with 8 bases between the two germline ends.

The chain carries TRBV7-3 and TRBJ2-3, with D uncertain. The specimen sequenced was peripheral blood. The clonotype originates from a man in his 70s with acute or convalescent COVID-19. CDR3 bases: TGTGCCAGCAGCTTAAGTGGCAGTAGCACAGATACGCAGTATTTT. Protein product: CASSLSGSSTDTQYF.